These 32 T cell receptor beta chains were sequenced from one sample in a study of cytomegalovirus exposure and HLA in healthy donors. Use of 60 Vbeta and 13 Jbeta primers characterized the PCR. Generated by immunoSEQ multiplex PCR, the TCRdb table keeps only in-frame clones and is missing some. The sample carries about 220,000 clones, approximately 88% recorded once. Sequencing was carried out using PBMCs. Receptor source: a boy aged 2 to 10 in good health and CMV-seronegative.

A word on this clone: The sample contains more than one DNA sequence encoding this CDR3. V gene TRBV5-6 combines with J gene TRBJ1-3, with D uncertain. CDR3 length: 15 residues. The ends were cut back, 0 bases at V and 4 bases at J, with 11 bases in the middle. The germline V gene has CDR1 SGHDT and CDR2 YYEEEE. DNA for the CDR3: TGTGCCAGCAGCTTGGTCACGGGATCGGGAAACACCATATATTTT. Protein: CASSLVTGSGNTIYF.

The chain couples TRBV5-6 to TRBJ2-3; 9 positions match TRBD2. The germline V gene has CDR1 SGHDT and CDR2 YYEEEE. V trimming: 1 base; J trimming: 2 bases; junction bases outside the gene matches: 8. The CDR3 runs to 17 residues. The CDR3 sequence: CASSLSGTSRPTDTQYF. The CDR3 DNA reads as TGTGCCAGCAGCTTGTCCGGGACTAGCAGACCCACAGATACGCAGTATTTT.

The CDR3 coding sequence is TGTGCCAGCAGCTACCGGGACAGGGGACGGTTTTTCACTGAAGCTTTCTTT. Amino acid sequence: CASSYRDRGRFFTEAFF. J is TRBJ1-1 and V is TRBV7-8, with TRBD1 matching 10 bases. CDR1 is SGHVS and CDR2 is FQNEAQ in the germline V gene. Losses at the gene ends were 4 bases for V and 4 bases for J; bases not matched to a gene: 12. This CDR3 has 17 residues.

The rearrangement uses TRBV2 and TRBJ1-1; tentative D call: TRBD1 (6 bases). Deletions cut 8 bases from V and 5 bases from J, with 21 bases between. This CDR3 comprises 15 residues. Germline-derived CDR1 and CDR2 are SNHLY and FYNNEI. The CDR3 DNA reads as TGTGCCAGCCGGACGGGGGGGGCAGTGGGAACTGAAGCTTTCTTT. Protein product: CASRTGGAVGTEAFF.

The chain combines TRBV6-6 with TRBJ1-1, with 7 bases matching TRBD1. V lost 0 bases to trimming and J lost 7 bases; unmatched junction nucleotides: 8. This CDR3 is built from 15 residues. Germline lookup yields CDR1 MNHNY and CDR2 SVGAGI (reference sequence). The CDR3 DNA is TGTGCCAGCAGTTACTCGACCCAGGGGGAGATTGAAGCTTTCTTT. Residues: CASSYSTQGEIEAFF.

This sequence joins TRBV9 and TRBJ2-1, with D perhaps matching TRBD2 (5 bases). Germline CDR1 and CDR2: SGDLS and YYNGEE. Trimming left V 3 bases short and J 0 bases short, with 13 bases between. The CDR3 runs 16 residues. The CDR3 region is CASSAPRRSSYNEQFF. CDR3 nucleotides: TGTGCCAGCAGCGCGCCTCGGAGGAGCTCCTACAATGAGCAGTTCTTC.

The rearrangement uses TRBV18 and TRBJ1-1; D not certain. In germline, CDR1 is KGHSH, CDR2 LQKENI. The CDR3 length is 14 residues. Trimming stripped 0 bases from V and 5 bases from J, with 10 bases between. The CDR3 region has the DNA TGTGCCAGCTCACCACCGCGGGTGGGGACTGAAGCTTTCTTT. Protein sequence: CASSPPRVGTEAFF. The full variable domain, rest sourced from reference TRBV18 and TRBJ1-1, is NAGVMQNPRHLVRRRGQEARLRCSPMKGHSHVYWYRQLPEEGLKFMVYLQKENIIDESGMPKERFSAEFPKEGPSILRIQQVVRGDSAAYFCASSPPRVGTEAFFGQGTRLTVV.

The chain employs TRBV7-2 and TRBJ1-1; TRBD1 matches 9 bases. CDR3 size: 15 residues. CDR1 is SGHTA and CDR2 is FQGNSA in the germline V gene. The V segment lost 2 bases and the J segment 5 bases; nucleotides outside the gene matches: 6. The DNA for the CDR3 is TGTGCCAGCAGCTTAATTGGGACAGGGCGAACTGAAGCTTTCTTT. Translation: CASSLIGTGRTEAFF.

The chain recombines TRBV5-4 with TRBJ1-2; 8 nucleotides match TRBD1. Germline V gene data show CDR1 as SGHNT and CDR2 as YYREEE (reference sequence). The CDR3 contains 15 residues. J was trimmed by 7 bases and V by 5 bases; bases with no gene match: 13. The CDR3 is CASRDDRGRLGGYTF. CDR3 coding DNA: TGTGCCAGCAGGGATGACAGGGGCCGACTCGGTGGCTACACCTTC. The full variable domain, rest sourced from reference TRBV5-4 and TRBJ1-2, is ETGVTQSPTHLIKTRGQQVTLRCSSQSGHNTVSWYQQALGQGPQFIFQYYREEENGRGNFPPRFSGLQFPNYSSELNVNALELDDSALYLCASRDDRGRLGGYTFGSGTRLTVV.

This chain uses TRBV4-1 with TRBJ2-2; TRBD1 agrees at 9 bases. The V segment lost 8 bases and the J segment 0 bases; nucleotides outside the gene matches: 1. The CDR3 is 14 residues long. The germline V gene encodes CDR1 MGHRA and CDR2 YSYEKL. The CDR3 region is CASRQGANTGELFF. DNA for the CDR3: TGCGCCAGCCGACAGGGGGCGAACACCGGGGAGCTGTTTTTT.

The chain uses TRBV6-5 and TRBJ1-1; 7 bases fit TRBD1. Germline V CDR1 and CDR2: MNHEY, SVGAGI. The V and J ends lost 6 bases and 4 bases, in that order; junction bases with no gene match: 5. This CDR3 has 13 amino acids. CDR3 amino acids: CASRAPGGTEAFF. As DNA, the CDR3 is TGTGCCAGCAGGGCCCCAGGGGGCACTGAAGCTTTCTTT.

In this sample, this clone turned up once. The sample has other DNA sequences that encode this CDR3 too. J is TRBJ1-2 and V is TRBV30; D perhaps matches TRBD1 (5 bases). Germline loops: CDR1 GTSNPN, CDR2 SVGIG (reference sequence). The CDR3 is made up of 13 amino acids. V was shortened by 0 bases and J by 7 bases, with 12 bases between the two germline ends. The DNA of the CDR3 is TGTGCCTGGAGTGTCGGAGGGGCGGGTGGCTACACCTTC. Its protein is CAWSVGGAGGYTF.

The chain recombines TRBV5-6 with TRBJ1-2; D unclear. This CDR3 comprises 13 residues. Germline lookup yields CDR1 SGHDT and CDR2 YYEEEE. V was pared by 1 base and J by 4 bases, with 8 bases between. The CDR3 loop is CASSLTVSYGYTF. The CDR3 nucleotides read TGTGCCAGCAGCTTGACAGTTTCCTATGGCTACACCTTC.

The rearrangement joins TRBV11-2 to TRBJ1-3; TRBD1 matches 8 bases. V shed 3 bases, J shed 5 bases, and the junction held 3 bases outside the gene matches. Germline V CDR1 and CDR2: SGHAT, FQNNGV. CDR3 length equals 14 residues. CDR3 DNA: TGTGCCAGCAGCTTGACAGGGGTTAGAAACACCATATATTTT. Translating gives CASSLTGVRNTIYF.

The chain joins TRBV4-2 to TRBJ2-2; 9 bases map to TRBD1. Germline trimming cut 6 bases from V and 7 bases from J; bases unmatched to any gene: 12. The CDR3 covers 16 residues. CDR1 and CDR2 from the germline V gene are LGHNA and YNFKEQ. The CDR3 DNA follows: TGTGCCAGCAGGAGGGCAGGGACAGGGAAGAACGGGGAGCTGTTTTTT. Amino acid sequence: CASRRAGTGKNGELFF.

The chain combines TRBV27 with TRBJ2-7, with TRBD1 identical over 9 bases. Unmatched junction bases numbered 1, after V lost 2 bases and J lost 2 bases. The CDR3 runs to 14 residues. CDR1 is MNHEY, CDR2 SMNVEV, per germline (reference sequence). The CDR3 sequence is CASSLGQGPYEQYF. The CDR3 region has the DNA TGTGCCAGCAGTTTAGGACAGGGGCCCTACGAGCAGTACTTC.

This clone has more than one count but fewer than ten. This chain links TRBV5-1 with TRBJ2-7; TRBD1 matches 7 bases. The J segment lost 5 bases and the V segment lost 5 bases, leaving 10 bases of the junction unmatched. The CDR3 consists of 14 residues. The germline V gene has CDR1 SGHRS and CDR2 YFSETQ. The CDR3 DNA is TGCGCCAGCAGTATCATAGGGGGCGCGGACGAGCAGTACTTC. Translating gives CASSIIGGADEQYF.

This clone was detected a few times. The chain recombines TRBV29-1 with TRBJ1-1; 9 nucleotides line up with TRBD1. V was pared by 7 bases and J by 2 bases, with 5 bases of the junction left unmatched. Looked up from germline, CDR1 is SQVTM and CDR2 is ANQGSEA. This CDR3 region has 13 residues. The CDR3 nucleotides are TGCAGCGCTAAACAGGGGGCAAACACTGAAGCTTTCTTT. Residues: CSAKQGANTEAFF.

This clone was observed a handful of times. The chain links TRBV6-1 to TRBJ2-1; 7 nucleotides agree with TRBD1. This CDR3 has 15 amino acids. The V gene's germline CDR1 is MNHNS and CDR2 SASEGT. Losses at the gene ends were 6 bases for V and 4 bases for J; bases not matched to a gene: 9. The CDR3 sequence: CASRDRDRRYNEQFF. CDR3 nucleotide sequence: TGTGCCAGCAGGGACCGGGACAGACGATACAATGAGCAGTTCTTC.

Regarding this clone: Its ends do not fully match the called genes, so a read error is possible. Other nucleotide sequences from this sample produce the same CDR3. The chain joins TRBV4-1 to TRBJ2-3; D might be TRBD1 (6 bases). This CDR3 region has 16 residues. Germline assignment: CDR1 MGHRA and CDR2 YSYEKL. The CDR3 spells CASSLPGAEYTDTQYF. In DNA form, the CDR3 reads TGCGCCAGCAGTCTACCAGGGGCCGAATACACAGATACGCAGTACTTT.

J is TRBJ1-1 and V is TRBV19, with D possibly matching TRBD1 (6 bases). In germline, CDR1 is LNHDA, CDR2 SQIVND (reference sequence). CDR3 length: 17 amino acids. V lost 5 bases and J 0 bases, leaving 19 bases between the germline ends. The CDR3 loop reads CASSPWGGRPVNTEAFF. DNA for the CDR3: TGTGCCAGTAGTCCTTGGGGGGGCCGGCCCGTGAACACTGAAGCTTTCTTT.

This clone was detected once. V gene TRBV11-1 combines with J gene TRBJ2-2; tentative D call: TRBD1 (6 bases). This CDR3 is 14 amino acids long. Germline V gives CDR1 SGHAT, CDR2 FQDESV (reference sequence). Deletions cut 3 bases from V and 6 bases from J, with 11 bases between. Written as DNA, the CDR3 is TGTGCCAGCAGCTTCAGGGGTGGCCCCGGGGAGCTGTTTTTT. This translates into CASSFRGGPGELFF.

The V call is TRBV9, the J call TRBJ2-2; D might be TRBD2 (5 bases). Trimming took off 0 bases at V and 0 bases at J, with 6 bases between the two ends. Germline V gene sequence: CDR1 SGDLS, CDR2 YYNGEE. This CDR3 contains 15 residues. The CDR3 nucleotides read TGTGCCAGCAGCGTAGGGACTCCGAACACCGGGGAGCTGTTTTTT. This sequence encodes CASSVGTPNTGELFF.

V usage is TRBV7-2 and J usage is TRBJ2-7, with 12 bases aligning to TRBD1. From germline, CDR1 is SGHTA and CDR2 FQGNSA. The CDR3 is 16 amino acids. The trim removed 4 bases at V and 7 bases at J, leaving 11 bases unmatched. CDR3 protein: CASSYAPGTGGGEQYF. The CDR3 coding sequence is TGTGCCAGCAGCTACGCCCCGGGGACAGGGGGCGGTGAGCAGTACTTC.

The CDR3 protein is CANTKQGVPLHF. CDR3 DNA sequence: TGTGCCAACACCAAACAGGGGGTGCCCCTCCACTTT. The chain links TRBV6-1 to TRBJ1-6, with 8 bases that match TRBD1. Germline V gives CDR1 MNHNS, CDR2 SASEGT. This CDR3 is built from 12 residues. J gave up 13 bases and V 10 bases, and 9 bases lay outside the gene matches.

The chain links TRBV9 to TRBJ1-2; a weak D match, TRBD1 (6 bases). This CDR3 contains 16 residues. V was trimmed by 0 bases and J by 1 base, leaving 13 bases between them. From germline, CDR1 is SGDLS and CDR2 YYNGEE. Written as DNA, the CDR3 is TGTGCCAGCAGCGTAGGTCCAGGGGATATTAACTATGGCTACACCTTC. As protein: CASSVGPGDINYGYTF.

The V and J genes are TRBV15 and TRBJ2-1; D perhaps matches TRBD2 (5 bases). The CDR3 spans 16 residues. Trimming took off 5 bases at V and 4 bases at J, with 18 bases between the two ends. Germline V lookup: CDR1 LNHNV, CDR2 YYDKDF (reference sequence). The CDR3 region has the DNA TGTGCCACCAGCCGTTCCGGAGGCAGGAGGTACAATGAGCAGTTCTTC. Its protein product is CATSRSGGRRYNEQFF.

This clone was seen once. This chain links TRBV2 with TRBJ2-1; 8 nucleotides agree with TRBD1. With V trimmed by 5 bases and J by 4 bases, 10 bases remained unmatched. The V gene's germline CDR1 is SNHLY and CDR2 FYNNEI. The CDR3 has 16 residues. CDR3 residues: CASSYRQGNFYNEQFF. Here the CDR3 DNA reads TGTGCCAGCAGTTACCGACAGGGGAATTTTTACAATGAGCAGTTCTTC.

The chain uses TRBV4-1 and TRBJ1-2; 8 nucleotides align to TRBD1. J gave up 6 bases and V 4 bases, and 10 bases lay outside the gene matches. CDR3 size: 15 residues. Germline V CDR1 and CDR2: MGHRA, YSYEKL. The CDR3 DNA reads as TGCGCCAGCAGCCTCTACGGACAGGGAAAGGATGGCTACACCTTC. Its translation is CASSLYGQGKDGYTF.

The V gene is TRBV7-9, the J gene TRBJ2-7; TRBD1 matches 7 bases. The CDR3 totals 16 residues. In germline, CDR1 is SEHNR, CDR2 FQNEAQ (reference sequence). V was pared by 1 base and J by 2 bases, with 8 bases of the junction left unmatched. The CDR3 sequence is CASSLVFGDRAYEQYF. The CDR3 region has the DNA TGTGCCAGCAGCTTAGTCTTTGGGGACAGAGCCTACGAGCAGTACTTC.

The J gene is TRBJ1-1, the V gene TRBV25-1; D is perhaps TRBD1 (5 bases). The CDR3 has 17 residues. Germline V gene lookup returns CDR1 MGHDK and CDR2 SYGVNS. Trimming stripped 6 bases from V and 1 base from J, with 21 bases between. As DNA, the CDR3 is TGTGCCAGCAGCGACTCGGACATCTCCATGAGGAACACTGAAGCTTTCTTT. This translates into CASSDSDISMRNTEAFF.

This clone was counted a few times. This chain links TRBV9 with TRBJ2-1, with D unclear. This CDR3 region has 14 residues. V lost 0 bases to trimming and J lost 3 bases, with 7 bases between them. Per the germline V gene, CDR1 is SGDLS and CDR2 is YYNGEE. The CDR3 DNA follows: TGTGCCAGCAGCGTAGCTTACAGCTACAATGAGCAGTTCTTC. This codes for CASSVAYSYNEQFF.